The 15 T cell receptor beta chains below all came from one sample that was sequenced in a study of blood T cell repertoires in COVID-19. The repertoire was sequenced with immunoSEQ multiplex PCR; TCRdb's copy has only in-frame clones and lacks some. The sample has about 220,000 clones; around three quarters are singletons. Material: peripheral blood. Receptor source: a woman in her 70s with acute or convalescent COVID-19.

J is TRBJ1-5 and V is TRBV19; 7 nucleotides agree with TRBD1. CDR3 size: 14 residues. The junction had 10 bases not matched to a gene; V was cut back by 5 bases and J by 9 bases. Germline values: CDR1 LNHDA, CDR2 SQIVND (reference sequence). The chain's CDR3 is CASSLSDRSTPQHF. In DNA, the CDR3 is TGTGCCAGTAGTCTCTCGGACAGGTCAACGCCCCAGCATTTT.

The chain is built from TRBV28 and TRBJ1-2, with TRBD1 matching 9 bases. Germline CDR1 MDHEN, CDR2 SYDVKM. Unmatched junction bases numbered 8, after V lost 5 bases and J lost 7 bases. This CDR3 has 14 residues. CDR3 nucleotide sequence: TGTGCCAGCAGTCCACAGGGGGCCCTGGGTGGCTACACCTTC. Amino acids: CASSPQGALGGYTF.

The V and J genes are TRBV7-2 and TRBJ2-2, with D perhaps TRBD1 (5 bases). Trimming left V 3 bases short and J 6 bases short, with 14 bases between. This CDR3 spans 15 amino acids. Germline CDR1 is SGHTA and CDR2 is FQGNSA. CDR3: CASSFGDTRAGELFF. For the CDR3, the DNA is TGTGCCAGCAGCTTTGGTGACACCAGGGCCGGGGAGCTGTTTTTT.

V gene TRBV7-2 combines with J gene TRBJ1-3; no clear D gene. V was pared by 3 bases and J by 4 bases, with 13 bases between. Per the germline V gene, CDR1 is SGHTA and CDR2 is FQGNSA. CDR3 length: 15 amino acids. In DNA, the CDR3 is TGTGCCAGCAGCTTCCCCACTGGTGCGGGAAACACCATATATTTT. Amino acids: CASSFPTGAGNTIYF.

This clone has at least ten counts. The chain combines TRBV5-1 with TRBJ2-2, with 10 nucleotides matching TRBD1. The V segment lost 3 bases and the J segment 3 bases; nucleotides outside the gene matches: 17. The CDR3 has 20 amino acids. CDR1 and CDR2 from the germline V gene are SGHRS and YFSETQ. Written as DNA, the CDR3 is TGCGCCAGCAGCTCGCTCCAGGGGACAGGGGACCCCTGGGACACCGGGGAGCTGTTTTTT. Residues: CASSSLQGTGDPWDTGELFF.

In nucleotides, the CDR3 is TGCGCCAGCAGCCGGAACACCGGGACTACCTACGAGCAGTACTTC. It is translated as CASSRNTGTTYEQYF. The J gene is TRBJ2-7, the V gene TRBV4-1, with 7 bases matching TRBD2. This CDR3 spans 15 amino acids. J was trimmed by 2 bases and V by 4 bases; bases with no gene match: 8. Germline V CDR1 and CDR2: MGHRA, YSYEKL.

The chain uses TRBV18 and TRBJ2-7, with a weak D call TRBD1 (5 bases). The V end lost 5 bases, the J end lost 3 bases, and 11 bases lay between the germline ends. The length of the CDR3 is 13 residues. Germline CDR1 and CDR2: KGHSH and LQKENI. CDR3 loop: CASSAYQGYEQYF. The CDR3 bases are TGTGCCAGCTCAGCTTATCAGGGCTACGAGCAGTACTTC.

This clone came up a few times. The chain uses TRBV7-9 and TRBJ2-5, with a tentative D call TRBD2 (7 bases). V was clipped by 10 bases and J by 0 bases, with 21 bases between them. The CDR3 covers 16 residues. Germline V CDR1 and CDR2: SEHNR, FQNEAQ (reference sequence). CDR3 protein: CATSTGGGRDQETQYF. CDR3 DNA sequence: TGTGCCACCTCTACCGGGGGCGGGAGAGACCAAGAGACCCAGTACTTC. Full variable domain (rest looked up from reference TRBV7-9 and TRBJ2-5): DTGVSQNPRHKITKRGQNVTFRCDPISEHNRLYWYRQTLGQGPEFLTYFQNEAQLEKSRLLSDRFSAERPKGSFSTLEIQRTEQGDSAMYLCATSTGGGRDQETQYFGPGTRLLVL.

The J gene is TRBJ1-2, the V gene TRBV5-4; maybe TRBD1 (5 bases). CDR3 size: 13 residues. V was trimmed by 3 bases and J by 2 bases, leaving 8 bases between them. Germline CDR1 reads SGHNT; CDR2 reads YYREEE (reference sequence). Here the CDR3 reads CASSSTENYGYTF. CDR3 bases: TGTGCCAGCAGCTCGACAGAAAACTATGGCTACACCTTC.

This clone was detected a few times. The rearrangement links TRBV7-2 to TRBJ1-2; maybe TRBD1 (5 bases). This CDR3 contains 13 residues. Germline assignment: CDR1 SGHTA and CDR2 FQGNSA. Trimming took off 6 bases at V and 5 bases at J, with 13 bases between the two ends. In DNA, the CDR3 is TGTGCCAGCAGGGGAGGACAAGATTATGGCTACACCTTC. This gives the protein CASRGGQDYGYTF. The variable domain in full, completed from reference TRBV7-2 and TRBJ1-2, reads GAGVSQSPSNKVTEKGKDVELRCDPISGHTALYWYRQSLGQGLEFLIYFQGNSAPDKSGLPSDRFSAERTGGSVSTLTIQRTQQEDSAVYLCASRGGQDYGYTFGSGTRLTVV.

The genes are TRBV5-1 and TRBJ2-5; TRBD2 agrees at 8 bases. This CDR3 spans 15 amino acids. V gave up 4 bases and J gave up 4 bases; unmatched junction bases: 9. Germline-derived CDR1 and CDR2 are SGHRS and YFSETQ. The CDR3 here is CASSPSGTSGETQYF. The DNA for the CDR3 is TGCGCCAGCAGCCCCTCCGGGACTAGTGGAGAGACCCAGTACTTC.

The chain is built from TRBV2 and TRBJ2-2; D is possibly TRBD2 (5 bases). The CDR3 contains 14 residues. The V gene lost 5 bases and the J gene lost 3 bases, with 10 bases spanning the gap. The germline gives CDR1 SNHLY, CDR2 FYNNEI. The CDR3 loop reads CASSPGGHTGELFF. In DNA, the CDR3 is TGTGCCAGCAGTCCCGGCGGGCACACCGGGGAGCTGTTTTTT.

The chain carries TRBV10-3 and TRBJ1-6, with a tentative D call TRBD1 (5 bases). CDR1 and CDR2 from the germline V gene are ENHRY and SYGVKD. The CDR3 length is 15 residues. V was shortened by 0 bases and J by 6 bases, with 9 bases between the two germline ends. The CDR3 reads CAISESGDSNSPLHF. The DNA of the CDR3 is TGTGCCATCAGTGAGTCGGGCGACAGTAATTCACCCCTCCACTTT.

The chain has TRBV5-1 and TRBJ2-5; 8 nucleotides line up with TRBD1. The V gene end was trimmed by 6 bases and the J gene end by 5 bases; junction bases not matched to a gene: 9. The CDR3 has 14 residues. In germline, CDR1 is SGHRS, CDR2 YFSETQ. CDR3 residues: CASNEDRDEETQYF. CDR3 DNA: TGCGCCAGCAATGAGGACAGGGATGAGGAGACCCAGTACTTC.

As to this clone: This sample also contains other DNA sequences that code for the same CDR3. The gene calls are TRBV7-3 and TRBJ2-3; D is ambiguous. Trimming took 0 bases from V and 2 from J, leaving 3 bases between them. This CDR3 is built from 13 residues. Germline assignment: CDR1 SGHTA and CDR2 FQGTGA. As DNA, the CDR3 is TGTGCCAGCAGCTTAACGTACACAGATACGCAGTATTTT. This codes for CASSLTYTDTQYF.